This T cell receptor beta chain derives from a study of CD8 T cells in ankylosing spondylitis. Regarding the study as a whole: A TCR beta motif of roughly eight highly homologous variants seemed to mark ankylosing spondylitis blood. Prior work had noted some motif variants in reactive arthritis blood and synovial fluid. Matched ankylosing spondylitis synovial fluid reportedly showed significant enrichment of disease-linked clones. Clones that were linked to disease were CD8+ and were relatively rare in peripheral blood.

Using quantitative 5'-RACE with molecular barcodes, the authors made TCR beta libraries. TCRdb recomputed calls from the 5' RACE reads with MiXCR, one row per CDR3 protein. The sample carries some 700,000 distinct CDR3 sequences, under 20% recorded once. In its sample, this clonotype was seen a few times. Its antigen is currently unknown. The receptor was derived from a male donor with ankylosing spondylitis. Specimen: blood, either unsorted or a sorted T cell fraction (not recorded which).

CDR3 protein: CSALKGTSGGYEQYF. The CDR3 DNA sequence: TGCAGTGCTCTAAAGGGGACTAGCGGTGGCTACGAGCAGTACTTC. The V gene is TRBV20-1, the J gene TRBJ2-7, with 11 bases that match TRBD2. With V trimmed by 5 bases and J by 3 bases, 9 bases remained unmatched. The length of the CDR3 is 15 residues. Germline-derived CDR1 and CDR2 are DFQATT and SNEGSKA (reference sequence).